The 15 T cell receptor beta chains below come from one sample, sequenced in a study of T cell responses to AZD1222 COVID-19 vaccine listed by TCRdb under 2021. Library preparation used the immunoSEQ multiplex PCR assay. This is the immuneACCESS table as TCRdb keeps it, with only in-frame sequences that have V and J called. A part of the clones is gone; compared with another copy, unresolved V genes explain less than half, and the rest is unexplained. The sample has about 92,000 clones on record, 91% of them singletons. Under 10% of the sample is taken by the ten largest. The sample's time point label is to be understood as: baseline before first vaccination. The sequenced sample was peripheral blood, obtained on day 0 of AZD1222 vaccination. These receptors were obtained from an adult in good health.

The V call is TRBV5-1, the J call TRBJ2-2, with 11 bases matching TRBD2. CDR1 and CDR2 (germline): SGHRS, YFSETQ. CDR3 length: 20 residues. The V gene end was trimmed by 1 base and the J gene end by 9 bases; junction bases not matched to a gene: 20. The CDR3 protein is CASSLKIAGGPTSPGRELFF. CDR3 coding DNA: TGCGCCAGCAGCTTGAAAATAGCGGGGGGGCCTACTTCCCCTGGTCGGGAGCTGTTTTTT. The full variable domain, completed using reference TRBV5-1 and TRBJ2-2, is KAGVTQTPRYLIKTRGQQVTLSCSPISGHRSVSWYQQTPGQGLQFLFEYFSETQRNKGNFPGRFSGRQFSNSRSEMNVSTLELGDSALYLCASSLKIAGGPTSPGRELFFGEGSRLTVL.

The chain uses TRBV4-2 and TRBJ2-3, with 9 bases matching TRBD1. Germline CDR1 reads LGHNA; CDR2 reads YNFKEQ. CDR3 length: 20 amino acids. V was pared by 5 bases and J by 0 bases, with 18 bases of the junction left unmatched. The CDR3 bases are TGTGCCAGCAGCTCGCAGACCCGGGACAGGGCACACGCTAGCACAGATACGCAGTATTTT. Residues: CASSSQTRDRAHASTDTQYF.

The chain combines TRBV27 with TRBJ1-2; 10 bases map to TRBD1. CDR1 is MNHEY, CDR2 SMNVEV, per germline (reference sequence). The ends lost 6 bases at V and 4 bases at J; junction bases unmatched: 14. This CDR3 region has 17 residues. The CDR3 here is CASSRKRPGTGVYGYTF. For the CDR3, the DNA is TGTGCCAGCAGCCGCAAACGACCCGGGACAGGGGTCTATGGCTACACCTTC.

In this sample, this clone turned up a few times. The J gene is TRBJ2-6, the V gene TRBV5-1, with D unclear. This CDR3 spans 14 amino acids. Trimming shortened V by 4 bases and J by 0 bases, and 5 bases separated the two germline ends. CDR1 and CDR2 (germline): SGHRS, YFSETQ. The CDR3 reads CASSPSSGANVLTF. Here the CDR3 DNA reads TGCGCCAGCAGCCCAAGCTCTGGGGCCAACGTCCTGACTTTC.

The chain is built from TRBV7-6 and TRBJ2-7; D gene ambiguous. The CDR3 spans 14 residues. V dropped 2 bases and J dropped 0 bases, with 8 bases sitting between them. CDR1 and CDR2 (germline): SGHVS, FNYEAQ. The CDR3: CASSLFDTSYEQYF. The CDR3 DNA follows: TGTGCCAGCAGCTTATTTGATACCTCCTACGAGCAGTACTTC.

As for this clone: The sample carries other DNA sequences with the same CDR3. This CDR3 reads CASSQGGSGTITNEQYF. The CDR3 DNA reads as TGCGCCAGCAGCCAGGGGGGGTCCGGGACTATAACAAATGAGCAGTACTTC. The genes are TRBV4-1 and TRBJ2-7; the match to TRBD2 covers 7 bases. Per the germline V gene, CDR1 is MGHRA and CDR2 is YSYEKL. V dropped 3 bases and J dropped 7; count of bases not matched to a gene: 18. CDR3 length: 17 residues.

V is TRBV27 and J is TRBJ1-1; 8 bases match TRBD1. From germline, CDR1 is MNHEY and CDR2 SMNVEV (reference sequence). After removal of 5 bases from V and 4 bases from J, the junction contained 6 bases not matched to a gene. The CDR3 spans 14 residues. CDR3 in amino acids: CASSLDRGATEAFF. CDR3 DNA: TGTGCCAGCAGTCTCGACAGGGGAGCCACTGAAGCTTTCTTT.

This rearrangement joins TRBV25-1 to TRBJ1-2; D may be TRBD1 (5 bases). The CDR3 runs to 14 residues. V shed 5 bases and J shed 2 bases, with 12 bases lying between them. Germline V CDR1 and CDR2: MGHDK, SYGVNS. CDR3 in amino acids: CASSRAGPNYGYTF. CDR3 coding DNA: TGTGCCAGCAGTAGGGCGGGACCGAACTATGGCTACACCTTC.

The CDR3 is CASSDRYQGARTFF. The CDR3, as DNA: TGTGCCAGCAGTGATCGCTACCAGGGGGCGAGGACTTTCTTT. V gene TRBV2 combines with J gene TRBJ1-1, with TRBD1 identical over 8 bases. Germline CDR1 reads SNHLY; CDR2 reads FYNNEI. V was clipped by 3 bases and J by 12 bases; unmatched bases: 12. CDR3 length: 14 residues.

This clone was seen once. The chain combines TRBV19 with TRBJ2-2; 7 bases fit TRBD1. V lost 6 bases and J lost 7; bases outside the gene matches: 8. In germline, CDR1 is LNHDA, CDR2 SQIVND (reference sequence). CDR3 length: 14 residues. This CDR3 reads CASSTTGNSGELFF. The CDR3 coding sequence is TGTGCCAGTAGCACGACAGGGAATAGCGGGGAGCTGTTTTTT.

The V gene is TRBV7-9, the J gene TRBJ2-3, with TRBD1 matching 8 bases. The germline V gene has CDR1 SEHNR and CDR2 FQNEAQ (reference sequence). The CDR3 consists of 13 residues. The V gene end was trimmed by 1 base and the J gene end by 14 bases; junction bases not matched to a gene: 8. The CDR3 protein is CASSLDLGQAPYF. The CDR3 coding sequence is TGTGCCAGCAGCTTAGATTTGGGACAGGCTCCGTATTTT.

V and J are TRBV6-5 and TRBJ2-1; 12 bases fit TRBD2. V was clipped by 0 bases and J by 8 bases; unmatched bases: 5. Germline V gives CDR1 MNHEY, CDR2 SVGAGI. This CDR3 has 16 amino acids. As DNA, the CDR3 is TGTGCCAGCAGTTACTCTCTAGCGGGGGGGTTATATGAGCAGTTCTTC. It translates to CASSYSLAGGLYEQFF.

The chain joins TRBV4-1 to TRBJ2-6, with D uncertain. CDR1 is MGHRA and CDR2 is YSYEKL in the germline V gene. CDR3 length: 17 residues. V was shortened by 5 bases and J by 0 bases, with 14 bases between the two germline ends. CDR3 protein: CASSESGRNSGANVLTF. Here the CDR3 DNA reads TGCGCCAGCAGCGAATCTGGCAGAAACTCTGGGGCCAACGTCCTGACTTTC.

The genes are TRBV27 and TRBJ2-2; the D call may be TRBD1 or TRBD2 (5 bases each). The CDR3 is 14 amino acids. V was shortened by 0 bases and J by 6 bases, with 8 bases between the two germline ends. CDR1 and CDR2 (germline): MNHEY, SMNVEV (reference sequence). DNA of the CDR3: TGTGCCAGCAGTTTATCCCGGGGCCCCGGGGAGCTGTTTTTT. It yields the protein CASSLSRGPGELFF.

A note on this clone: Other DNA sequences in the sample encode the same CDR3. The V gene is TRBV5-1, the J gene TRBJ2-7; D possibly corresponds to TRBD1 (5 bases). V was clipped by 4 bases and J by 1 base, with 9 bases between them. Germline-derived CDR1 and CDR2 are SGHRS and YFSETQ. The CDR3 is made up of 13 amino acids. The CDR3 region is CASSPTESYEQYF. For the CDR3, the DNA is TGCGCCAGCAGCCCGACAGAATCCTACGAGCAGTACTTC.